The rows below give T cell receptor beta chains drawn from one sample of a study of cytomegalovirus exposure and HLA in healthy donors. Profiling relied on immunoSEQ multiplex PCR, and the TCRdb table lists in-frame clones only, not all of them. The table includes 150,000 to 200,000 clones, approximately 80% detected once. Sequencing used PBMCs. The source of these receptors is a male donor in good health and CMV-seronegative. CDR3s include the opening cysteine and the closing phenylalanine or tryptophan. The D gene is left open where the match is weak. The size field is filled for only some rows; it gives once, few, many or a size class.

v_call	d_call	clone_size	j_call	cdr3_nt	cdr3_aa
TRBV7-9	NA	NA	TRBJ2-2	TGTGCCAGCAGCGCGACTGCGAACACCGGGGAGCTGTTTTTT	CASSATANTGELFF
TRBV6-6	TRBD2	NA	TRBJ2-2	TGTGCCAGCAGTGCCTATCAAGCGGGAGCTGGATGGGAGCTGTTTTTT	CASSAYQAGAGWELFF
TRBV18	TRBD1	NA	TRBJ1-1	TGTGCCAGCTCGGGACAGGGAAGAAACACTGAAGCTTTCTTT	CASSGQGRNTEAFF
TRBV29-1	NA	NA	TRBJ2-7	TGCAGCGTTGTTAGGACAGATACCTACGAGCAGTACTTC	CSVVRTDTYEQYF
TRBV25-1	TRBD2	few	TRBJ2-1	TGTGCCAGCAGTAAAAGCGGGAGGAACCACAATGAGCAGTTCTTC	CASSKSGRNHNEQFF
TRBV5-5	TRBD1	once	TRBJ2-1	TGTGCCAGCAGCGGTGCCGGGACAGGGTACAATGAGCAGTTCTTC	CASSGAGTGYNEQFF
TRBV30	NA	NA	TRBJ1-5	TGTGCCTGGAGTGTACAGGGCAGGGGATCCGATCAGCCCCAGCATTTT	CAWSVQGRGSDQPQHF
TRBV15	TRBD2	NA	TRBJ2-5	TGTGCCACCAGCAGAGCACTAGCGGGAGGAGGAGAGACCCAGTACTTC	CATSRALAGGGETQYF
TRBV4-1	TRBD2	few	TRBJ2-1	TGCGCCAGCAGCGCCGGACCCGGGACTAGCGGGATCCGCGGCCGTGAGCAGTTCTTC	CASSAGPGTSGIRGREQFF
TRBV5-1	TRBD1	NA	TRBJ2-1	TGCGCCAGCAGCTTTTACCGGGACAGGGGGAGCAATGAGCAGTTCTTC	CASSFYRDRGSNEQFF
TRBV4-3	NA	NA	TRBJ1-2	TGCGCCAGCAGCCTGGCGGGGGGGCGCGATGGCTACACCTTC	CASSLAGGRDGYTF
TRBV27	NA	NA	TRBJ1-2	TGTGCCAGCAGTTTATCGGGCGAGAGCTTTTATAACTATGGCTACACCTTC	CASSLSGESFYNYGYTF
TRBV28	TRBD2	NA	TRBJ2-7	TGTGCCAGCAGTTCAAGTAGCGGGCCCCGAGAGTACTTC	CASSSSSGPREYF
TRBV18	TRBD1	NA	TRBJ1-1	TGTGCCAGCTCCGGACAGGTCCTTGAAGCTTTCTTT	CASSGQVLEAFF
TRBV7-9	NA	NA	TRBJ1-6	TGTGCCAGCAGCGTTAACGGGCAGGGAAGTTCACCCCTCCACTTT	CASSVNGQGSSPLHF
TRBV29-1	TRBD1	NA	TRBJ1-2	TGCAGCGTGGGGGACAGGGGCTATGGCTACACCTTC	CSVGDRGYGYTF
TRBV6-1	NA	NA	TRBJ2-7	TGTGCCAGCAGTGACCGGACAGCGACCTACGAGCAGTACTTC	CASSDRTATYEQYF
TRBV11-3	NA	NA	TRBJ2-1	TGTGCCAGCAGCTCCTCAGAGGGAACAGAGCAGTTCTTC	CASSSSEGTEQFF
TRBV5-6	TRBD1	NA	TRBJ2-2	TGTGCCAGCAGCGGACAGGAAAACACCGGGGAGCTGTTTTTT	CASSGQENTGELFF
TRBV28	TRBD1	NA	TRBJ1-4	TGTGCCGTGACCGACGGGACAGGGAAGAAGGAAAAACTGTTTTTT	CAVTDGTGKKEKLFF
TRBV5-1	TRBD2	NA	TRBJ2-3	TGCGCCAGCAGCTATGGGATGGGGGGGACCAACACAGATACGCAGTATTTT	CASSYGMGGTNTDTQYF
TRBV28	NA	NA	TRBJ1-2	TGTGCCAGCAGCCCAACTATGGACAGAAACTATGGCTACACCTTC	CASSPTMDRNYGYTF
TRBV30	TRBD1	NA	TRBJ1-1	TGTGCCTGGAGTGTAAACAGGGGGCTTGAGCGGAGCACTGAAGCTTTCTTT	CAWSVNRGLERSTEAFF
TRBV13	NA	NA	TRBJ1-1	TGTGCCAGCAGCACTCGGAGAAACACTGAAGCTTTCTTT	CASSTRRNTEAFF
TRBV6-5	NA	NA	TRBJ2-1	TGTGCCAGCAGAGGGGGGGGTCACGAGCAGTTCTTC	CASRGGGHEQFF
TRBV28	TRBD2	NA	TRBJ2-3	TGTGCCATCAGCGGGGGGGACACAGATACGCAGTATTTT	CAISGGDTDTQYF
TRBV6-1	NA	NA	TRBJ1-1	TGTGCCAGCGGCGCGACGGGCAACCGGAGGGCTTTCTTT	CASGATGNRRAFF
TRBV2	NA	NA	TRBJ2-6	TGTGCCAGCAGTAATCGGGCGGGATACTCTGGGGCCAACGTCCTGACTTTC	CASSNRAGYSGANVLTF
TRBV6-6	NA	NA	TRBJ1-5	TGTGCCAGCAGGCGGGGGTCTGGTCAGCCCCAGCATTTT	CASRRGSGQPQHF
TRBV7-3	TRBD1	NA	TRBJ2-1	TGTGCCAGCAGTTTCACCGGGACAGGGGGCACTGAGCAGTTCTTC	CASSFTGTGGTEQFF
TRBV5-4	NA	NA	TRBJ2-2	TGTGCCAGCAGCCCCCCGACAGAGAACACCGGGGAGCTGTTTTTT	CASSPPTENTGELFF
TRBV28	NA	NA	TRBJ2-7	TGTGCCAGCAGTCCCTATGGGGGACTTGGCTACGAGCAGTACTTC	CASSPYGGLGYEQYF
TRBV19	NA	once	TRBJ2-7	TGTGCCAGTAGTATAGCGAACCTGATGGGCCACGAGCAGTACTTC	CASSIANLMGHEQYF
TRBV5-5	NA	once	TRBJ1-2	TGTGCCAGCAGCTTGGGCAGGGAAATCGGTGGCTACACCTTC	CASSLGREIGGYTF
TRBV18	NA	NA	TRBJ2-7	TGTGCCAGCTCAGCCGACAGACACGAGCAGTACTTC	CASSADRHEQYF
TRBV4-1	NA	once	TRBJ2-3	TGCGCCAGCAGTCGCGGAGCCGAGGGAGATACGCAGTATTTT	CASSRGAEGDTQYF
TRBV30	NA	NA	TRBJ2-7	TGTGCCTGGAGTGGACAGTTCTACGAGCAGTACTTC	CAWSGQFYEQYF